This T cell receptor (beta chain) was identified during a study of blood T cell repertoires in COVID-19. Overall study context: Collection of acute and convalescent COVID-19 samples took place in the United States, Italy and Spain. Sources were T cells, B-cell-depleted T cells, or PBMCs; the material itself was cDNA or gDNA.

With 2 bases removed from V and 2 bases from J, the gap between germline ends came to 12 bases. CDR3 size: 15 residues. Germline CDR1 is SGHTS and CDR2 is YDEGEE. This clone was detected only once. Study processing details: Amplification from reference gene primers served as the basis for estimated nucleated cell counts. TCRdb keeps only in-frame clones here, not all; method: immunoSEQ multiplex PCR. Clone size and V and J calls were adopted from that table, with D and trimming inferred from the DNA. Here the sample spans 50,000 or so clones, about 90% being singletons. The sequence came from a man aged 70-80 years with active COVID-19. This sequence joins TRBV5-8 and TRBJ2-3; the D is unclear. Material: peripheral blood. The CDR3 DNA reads TGTGCCAGCAGCTTTATGACTCCGCCCACAGATACGCAGTATTTT. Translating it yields CASSFMTPPTDTQYF.